What follows are 24 T cell receptor beta chains derived from one specimen sequenced in a study of cytomegalovirus exposure and HLA in healthy donors. The study ran its PCR with 60 Vbeta and 13 Jbeta primers. Produced via immunoSEQ multiplex PCR; TCRdb's table is partial and in-frame only. The table lists some 160,000 clones, around 73% of them singletons, with 5.4% in the top ten. The sample taken for sequencing was PBMCs. These receptors were obtained from a woman younger than 35 in good health and CMV-seropositive.

J is TRBJ1-2 and V is TRBV30; D remains ambiguous. Germline V gene sequence: CDR1 GTSNPN, CDR2 SVGIG (reference sequence). The CDR3 length is 12 residues. The ends were cut back, 6 bases at V and 2 bases at J, with 10 bases in the middle. The CDR3 nucleotides are TGTGCCTGCGTACCTAGAAACTATGGCTACACCTTC. As protein: CACVPRNYGYTF.

This clone was counted between two and nine times. CDR3 protein: CSAREGEQFF. CDR3 sequence (DNA): TGCAGTGCTAGGGAGGGTGAGCAGTTCTTC. The V and J genes are TRBV20-1 and TRBJ2-1, with D tentatively TRBD2 (6 bases). This CDR3 has 10 amino acids. Germline CDR1 and CDR2: DFQATT and SNEGSKA (reference sequence). Trimming left V 3 bases short and J 9 bases short, with 6 bases between.

This chain links TRBV9 with TRBJ1-6; 9 bases are shared with TRBD1. The J segment lost 8 bases and the V segment lost 5 bases, leaving 11 bases of the junction unmatched. The CDR3 spans 16 residues. In germline, CDR1 is SGDLS, CDR2 YYNGEE. The CDR3 is CASSEGTGWFDSPLHF. The DNA of the CDR3 is TGTGCCAGCAGTGAAGGGACAGGGTGGTTTGATTCACCCCTCCACTTT.

The chain joins TRBV30 to TRBJ2-1; D possibly corresponds to TRBD2 (5 bases). Per germline, CDR1 GTSNPN and CDR2 SVGIG (reference sequence). V was cut by 0 bases and J by 4 bases, with 13 bases left in between. This CDR3 comprises 15 residues. The CDR3 region is CAWSVGGLRYNEQFF. DNA of the CDR3: TGTGCCTGGAGTGTAGGCGGACTCCGATACAATGAGCAGTTCTTC.

The CDR3: CASSLALAGPEQFF. The CDR3 DNA reads as TGTGCCAGCAGCTTGGCCCTAGCGGGGCCTGAGCAGTTCTTC. V usage is TRBV5-4 and J usage is TRBJ2-1; 9 bases line up with TRBD2. This CDR3 spans 14 amino acids. Germline-derived CDR1 and CDR2 are SGHNT and YYREEE (reference sequence). Germline trimming cut 0 bases from V and 9 bases from J; bases unmatched to any gene: 4.

This clone was observed a handful of times. This sequence joins TRBV5-1 and TRBJ2-5; 15 bases line up with TRBD2. J was trimmed by 0 bases and V by 4 bases; bases with no gene match: 4. The length of the CDR3 is 17 residues. Germline V lookup: CDR1 SGHRS, CDR2 YFSETQ. The CDR3 protein is CASSQGLAGGYQETQYF. DNA of the CDR3: TGCGCCAGCAGCCAGGGACTAGCGGGGGGTTACCAAGAGACCCAGTACTTC.

A few counts support this clone. This rearrangement joins TRBV7-2 to TRBJ2-5; 8 bases are a match to TRBD2. With V trimmed by 6 bases and J by 5 bases, 5 bases remained unmatched. This CDR3 has 13 amino acids. Per the germline V gene, CDR1 is SGHTA and CDR2 is FQGNSA. CDR3: CASRRGALETQYF. CDR3 nucleotides: TGTGCCAGCAGGCGGGGGGCCCTGGAGACCCAGTACTTC.

The chain couples TRBV19 to TRBJ2-3; D may be TRBD2 (6 bases). The CDR3 has 15 residues. Trimming shortened V by 3 bases and J by 1 base, and 11 bases separated the two germline ends. Germline CDR1 reads LNHDA; CDR2 reads SQIVND (reference sequence). The CDR3 DNA follows: TGTGCCAGTAGTATTTCCGGGGGTGGCACAGATACGCAGTATTTT. This encodes CASSISGGGTDTQYF. Drawing the rest from reference TRBV19 and TRBJ2-3, the complete variable domain is DGGITQSPKYLFRKEGQNVTLSCEQNLNHDAMYWYRQDPGQGLRLIYYSQIVNDFQKGDIAEGYSVSREKKESFPLTVTSAQKNPTAFYLCASSISGGGTDTQYFGPGTRLTVL.

The chain has TRBV11-2 and TRBJ2-1; TRBD1 aligns across 7 bases. CDR3 size: 15 residues. Looked up from germline, CDR1 is SGHAT and CDR2 is FQNNGV. V was pared by 7 bases and J by 2 bases, with 8 bases of the junction left unmatched. In DNA, the CDR3 is TGTGCCAGCACCGCAGACGGGACAGCCTACAATGAGCAGTTCTTC. Residues: CASTADGTAYNEQFF.

This clone was seen a few times. The chain carries TRBV2 and TRBJ1-5, with TRBD1 as a possible D gene (6 bases). CDR1 and CDR2 from the germline V gene are SNHLY and FYNNEI. Deletions cut 5 bases from V and 0 bases from J, with 8 bases between. The CDR3 loop spans 14 amino acids. This CDR3 reads CASSSDSSNQPQHF. In DNA, the CDR3 is TGTGCCAGCAGTTCGGACAGTAGCAATCAGCCCCAGCATTTT.

J is TRBJ1-1 and V is TRBV7-2; no firm D call. V lost 5 bases and J 10 bases, leaving 20 bases between the germline ends. This CDR3 spans 14 amino acids. CDR1 and CDR2 (germline): SGHTA, FQGNSA. The DNA for the CDR3 is TGTGCCAGCAGCGCGTCAACCCCACGGTCCACAGCTTTCTTT. Its translation is CASSASTPRSTAFF.

This clone was seen only a few times. V and J are TRBV4-2 and TRBJ2-5; 13 bases are a match to TRBD2. CDR3 length equals 16 residues. Germline V gene lookup returns CDR1 LGHNA and CDR2 YNFKEQ. V dropped 1 base and J dropped 2; count of bases not matched to a gene: 1. The CDR3 spells CASSQGTSGGQETQYF. For the CDR3, the DNA is TGTGCCAGCAGCCAAGGGACTAGCGGGGGTCAAGAGACCCAGTACTTC.

The gene calls are TRBV9 and TRBJ2-3, with 7 bases that match TRBD1. With V trimmed by 0 bases and J by 0 bases, 1 base remained unmatched. The CDR3 sequence is 15 residues long. CDR1 SGDLS and CDR2 YYNGEE come from the germline V gene. This CDR3 reads CASSVVQGSTDTQYF. DNA of the CDR3: TGTGCCAGCAGCGTAGTACAGGGGAGCACAGATACGCAGTATTTT.

The chain combines TRBV19 with TRBJ1-5; D gene uncertain. Germline lookup yields CDR1 LNHDA and CDR2 SQIVND (reference sequence). CDR3 length equals 14 residues. With 5 bases removed from V and 4 bases from J, the gap between germline ends came to 12 bases. CDR3 loop: CASSGGIRNQPQHF. CDR3 DNA: TGTGCCAGTAGTGGAGGGATTCGGAATCAGCCCCAGCATTTT.

This clone was observed a single time. The genes are TRBV19 and TRBJ2-1; a weak D match, TRBD1 (5 bases). Trimming stripped 3 bases from V and 7 bases from J, with 13 bases between. This CDR3 has 14 residues. Germline assignment: CDR1 LNHDA and CDR2 SQIVND (reference sequence). The CDR3 is CASSMQRGTNEQFF. The CDR3 DNA follows: TGTGCCAGTAGTATGCAAAGGGGCACTAATGAGCAGTTCTTC. Supplemented by reference TRBV19 and TRBJ2-1, the full variable domain reads DGGITQSPKYLFRKEGQNVTLSCEQNLNHDAMYWYRQDPGQGLRLIYYSQIVNDFQKGDIAEGYSVSREKKESFPLTVTSAQKNPTAFYLCASSMQRGTNEQFFGPGTRLTVL.

V gene TRBV5-4 combines with J gene TRBJ1-2; D call uncertain. From germline, CDR1 is SGHNT and CDR2 YYREEE (reference sequence). The CDR3 extends over 15 amino acids. V gave up 3 bases and J gave up 6 bases, with 18 bases separating them. CDR3 in amino acids: CASSWGGFDGDGYTF. CDR3 in DNA: TGTGCCAGCAGCTGGGGAGGGTTCGACGGGGATGGCTACACCTTC.

The chain uses TRBV5-4 and TRBJ2-5; D is unclear. Near its end, the DNA agrees better with TRBJ2-7, so the J call may be wrong. CDR1 is SGHNT and CDR2 is YYREEE in the germline V gene (reference sequence). This CDR3 contains 13 residues. CDR3 sequence reads: CASEDISSYEQYF. The CDR3, as DNA: TGTGCCAGCGAAGACATTTCCTCCTACGAGCAGTACTTC.

This chain joins TRBV11-2 and TRBJ1-1; D not resolved. V lost 5 bases and J 1 base, leaving 17 bases between the germline ends. CDR1 is SGHAT, CDR2 FQNNGV, per germline. The CDR3 is 16 amino acids. CDR3: CASSRHGEVTNTEAFF. The CDR3 DNA sequence: TGTGCCAGCAGCCGTCACGGGGAGGTAACGAACACTGAAGCTTTCTTT.

This clone was seen more than once but under ten times. The chain is built from TRBV14 and TRBJ1-1; no reliable D call. The CDR3 loop spans 14 amino acids. Trimming removed 1 base from V and 2 bases from J, with 8 bases in between. Looked up from germline, CDR1 is SGHDN and CDR2 is FVKESK. This CDR3 is CASSQGGSNTEAFF. CDR3 bases: TGTGCCAGCAGCCAAGGAGGTAGTAACACTGAAGCTTTCTTT.

This clone was picked up one time. The V call is TRBV23-1, the J call TRBJ1-1; D gene unclear. TRBV23-1 has ORF status, its function being uncertain. CDR3 length: 13 residues. Trimming took off 7 bases at V and 0 bases at J, with 9 bases between the two ends. The CDR3 region has the DNA TGCGCCAGCACGGCACAGATGAACACTGAAGCTTTCTTT. As protein: CASTAQMNTEAFF.

The chain is built from TRBV4-1 and TRBJ2-7, with D maybe TRBD1 (5 bases). From germline, CDR1 is MGHRA and CDR2 YSYEKL. This CDR3 region has 15 residues. The ends were cut back, 2 bases at V and 1 base at J, with 12 bases in the middle. The CDR3 DNA is TGCGCCAGCAGCCAAAAATCAGGGTTTTCCTACGAGCAGTACTTC. Protein: CASSQKSGFSYEQYF.

The chain uses TRBV7-2 and TRBJ2-3; no firm D call. The germline V and J ends were trimmed by 1 base and 2 bases, with 13 bases remaining between them. The CDR3 contains 16 residues. Germline CDR1 SGHTA, CDR2 FQGNSA. CDR3 sequence (DNA): TGTGCCAGCAGCTTAGAGAACTTTGGAGCCACAGATACGCAGTATTTT. This translates into CASSLENFGATDTQYF. Together with reference TRBV7-2 and TRBJ2-3, the CDR3 gives the full variable domain: GAGVSQSPSNKVTEKGKDVELRCDPISGHTALYWYRQSLGQGLEFLIYFQGNSAPDKSGLPSDRFSAERTGGSVSTLTIQRTQQEDSAVYLCASSLENFGATDTQYFGPGTRLTVL.

This chain connects TRBV9 to TRBJ1-2; TRBD1 might be the D (5 bases). The germline CDR1 and CDR2 sequences are SGDLS and YYNGEE. The length of the CDR3 is 13 residues. V was cut by 5 bases and J by 5 bases, with 13 bases left in between. CDR3 coding DNA: TGTGCCAGCAGGGGAAAGGGGTGGTATGGCTACACCTTC. Protein product: CASRGKGWYGYTF.

This clone has more than one count but fewer than ten. The genes are TRBV19 and TRBJ1-1; D gene unclear. The CDR3 is made up of 14 amino acids. Germline CDR1 reads LNHDA; CDR2 reads SQIVND (reference sequence). V was trimmed by 3 bases and J by 1 base, leaving 9 bases between them. CDR3 protein: CASSIRGGNTEAFF. The DNA for the CDR3 is TGTGCCAGTAGTATCAGAGGAGGGAACACTGAAGCTTTCTTT.